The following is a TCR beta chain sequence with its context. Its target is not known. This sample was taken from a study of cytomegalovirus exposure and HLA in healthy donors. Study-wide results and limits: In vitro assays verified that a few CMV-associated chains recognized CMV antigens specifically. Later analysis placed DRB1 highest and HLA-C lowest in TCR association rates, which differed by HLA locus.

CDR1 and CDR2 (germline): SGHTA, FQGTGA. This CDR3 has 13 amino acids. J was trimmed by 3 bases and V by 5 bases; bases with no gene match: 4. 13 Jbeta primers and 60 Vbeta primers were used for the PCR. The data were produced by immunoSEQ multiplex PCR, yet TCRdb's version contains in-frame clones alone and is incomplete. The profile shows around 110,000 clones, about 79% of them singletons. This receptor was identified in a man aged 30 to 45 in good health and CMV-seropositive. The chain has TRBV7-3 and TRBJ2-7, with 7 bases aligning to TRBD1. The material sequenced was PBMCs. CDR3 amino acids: CASSPWDSYEQYF. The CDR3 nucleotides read TGTGCCAGCAGCCCCTGGGACAGCTACGAGCAGTACTTC.